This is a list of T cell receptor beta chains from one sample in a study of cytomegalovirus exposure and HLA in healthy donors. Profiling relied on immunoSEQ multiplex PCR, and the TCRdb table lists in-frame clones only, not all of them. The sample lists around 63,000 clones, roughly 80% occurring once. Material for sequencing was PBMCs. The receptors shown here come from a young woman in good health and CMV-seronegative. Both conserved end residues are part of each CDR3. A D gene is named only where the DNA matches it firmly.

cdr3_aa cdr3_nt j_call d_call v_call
CASSPGDRADGEKLFF TGCGCCAGCAGCCCCGGGGACAGGGCAGACGGTGAAAAACTGTTTTTT TRBJ1-4 TRBD1 TRBV5-1
CAISETGPGYEQYF TGTGCCATCAGTGAGACAGGGCCGGGGTACGAGCAGTACTTC TRBJ2-7 NA TRBV10-3
CASSFLAGNSYEQYF TGTGCCAGCAGCTTTCTGGCAGGGAACTCCTACGAGCAGTACTTC TRBJ2-7 NA TRBV11-2
CASSYSRGTEAFF TGTGCCAGCAGTTACTCTAGGGGAACTGAAGCTTTCTTT TRBJ1-1 NA TRBV6-5
CASSSQGILETQYF TGTGCCAGCAGCTCCCAGGGTATTCTAGAGACCCAGTACTTC TRBJ2-5 NA TRBV7-9
CAIKEGDRAYEQYF TGTGCCATCAAGGAGGGGGACAGAGCCTACGAGCAGTACTTC TRBJ2-7 NA TRBV10-3
CASPPGQTNYGYTF TGTGCAAGTCCCCCCGGACAGACTAACTATGGCTACACCTTC TRBJ1-2 NA TRBV12-2
CASSWGQGNTIYF TGTGCCAGCAGCTGGGGACAGGGAAACACCATATATTTT TRBJ1-3 TRBD1 TRBV7-2
CASSQEFQGANTGELFF TGCGCCAGCAGCCAGGAATTTCAGGGGGCGAACACCGGGGAGCTGTTTTTT TRBJ2-2 TRBD1 TRBV4-3
CASSPIRDSGELFF TGTGCCAGCAGCCCGATCAGGGATAGCGGGGAGCTGTTTTTT TRBJ2-2 NA TRBV5-4